This TCR beta chain was identified during a study of shared clonotypes between healthy human individuals. Naive CD8 cells were CD45RO-negative, positively selected for CCR7, excluding terminally differentiated effector memory CD45RA+ cells. Donors had no recently reported acute infections or vaccinations and were HIV-negative. Sequencing was performed with immunoSEQ multiplex PCR; in TCRdb, only in-frame clones are kept and a portion is missing. The sample contains about 1,900,000 clones, about 94% of which appear only once. General study points: As a rule, naive subsets had a larger estimated richness than memory subsets.

This clone was observed a single time. Antigen specificity is unknown. CDR3 length: 15 amino acids. Germline trimming cut 2 bases from V and 7 bases from J; bases unmatched to any gene: 12. Germline V lookup: CDR1 SGHDT, CDR2 YYEEEE. This chain uses TRBV5-6 with TRBJ2-7, with 7 bases lining up with TRBD1. The sequence came from a man between 18 and 29 years old in good health. The material sequenced was naive CD8+ T cells sorted from blood. CDR3 residues: CASSLLTGLLREQYF. In DNA form, the CDR3 reads TGTGCCAGCAGCTTACTGACAGGGCTCCTACGGGAGCAGTACTTC.